This T cell receptor beta chain is from a study of shared clonotypes between healthy human individuals (TCRdb year 2020). Background for the entire study: A few men and two women, aged 18 to 49 years, made up the cohort. To estimate repertoire size and how much clonotype sharing occurs between individuals, the study deeply sequenced the blood TCR repertoires of 5 or 6 healthy adults. To increase sequencing depth and limit assay-specific biases, different laboratories used diverse techniques to prepare libraries and sequence TCR repertoires. For each donor, CD4 naive and CD4 memory were each given three plates, CD8 naive was given two plates, and CD8 memory was given one plate. Leukapheresis yielded between about 0.85 and 10 billion PBMCs per donor.

The investigation overall reported the following: Based on pairwise subsampling, the degree of clonotype sharing among donors was expected to be affected by sequencing depth. Larger estimated clonotype richness was generally found for naive subsets than for memory subsets. About 5% of naive CD4, more than 3% of naive CD8, approximately 2.2% of memory CD4, and approximately 0.39% of memory CD8 clonotypes were shared across several donors. Sampling was limited to blood, and TCR repertoires in tissue likely differ from TCR repertoires in blood. Because the study included a small number of donors, the genetic and exposure-history diversity represented was limited. Compared with non-shared clonotypes, clonotypes shared by all four sorted-subset donors had higher generation probabilities. Rarefaction of sorted-subset datasets indicated incomplete sequencing despite the large sequencing depth.

In the germline V gene, CDR1 corresponds to KGHSH and CDR2 to LQKENI. From cysteine to phenylalanine, the CDR3 is 18 amino acids long. The entry retains the CDR3 DNA only, 54 bases that are in frame from base 1. Unmatched junction bases come to 13, with V trimmed by 1 base and J by 3 bases. Using the deep immunoSEQ assay, TCR CDR3 regions were amplified from genomic DNA by multiplex PCR. For each cell subset, the extracted genomic DNA was distributed evenly across all wells of several immunoSEQ 96-well plates, and each plate served as one replicate. For sorted subsets, each replicate PCR was loaded with 200 ng genomic DNA, equivalent to 32,000 or so T cell genomes. Purified libraries were measured with a Qubit 3.0 fluorometer, size-checked on a Bioanalyzer 2100, and measured again with the KAPA Library Quantification kit. Every immunoSEQ 96-well plate was sequenced on a separate single-read 150-cycle Illumina NextSeq 550 flow cell. In the source study's methods: The immunoSEQ output contained only junctional sequences without quality scores, so filtering could not match that applied to full-length reads. Sequences were annotated with PyIR, a Python wrapper for IgBLAST v1.9, using IMGT germline references to assign V/J genes and CDR3. Any read was removed if the V/J assignment was weak (E-value above 1e-6), the CDR3 was missing, or the read contained stop codons, out-of-frame junctions, or ambiguous translated residues. V3J clonotypes were defined by identical inferred V gene, J gene, and CDR3 amino acid sequence. Percentage overlap between repertoires was computed as shared unique clonotypes divided by the size of the smaller repertoire. RTK rarefaction, the Chao1 estimator, and Recon v2.1 estimates of unobserved clonotypes were used to assess repertoire richness. Generation probabilities were computed with OLGA for all TCRbeta clonotypes obtained by the gDNA method from a handful of donors. Here the immuneACCESS table is served through TCRdb, limited to in-frame sequences with V and J called. Missing clones are a known gap in these copies; in checked studies unresolved V genes cover under half, and the rest lacks a known reason. The V and J calls and the clone size are those of that table, but D and trimming were determined from the DNA. This sample lists under 1,100,000 clones; 78% were detected once. More than 0.55% of the sample is held by the ten biggest clonotypes.

The donors were healthy, HIV-negative adults who had no recently reported acute infections or vaccinations. Only Caucasian adults living in Nashville, Tennessee, USA were represented among the donors. Magnetic negative selection was used to enrich CD4+ T cells, after which naive cells were positively selected on CD45RA and the negative fraction became the memory subset. After blood collection by leukapheresis, PBMCs were isolated using Ficoll-Histopaque density gradient centrifugation and then cryopreserved in the vapor phase of liquid nitrogen. Analytical flow cytometry was used to check the purity and quantity of every magnetically sorted T cell population. From each sorted fraction, genomic DNA was isolated and quantified by UV absorbance on a Nanodrop 2000c. This clone was observed a few times. No antigen is known for it. The input lacks base qualities; no much larger clone sits a single base away.

The specimen was memory CD4+ T cells from PBMCs. The cell subset or site label, as the study defines it: CD45RA-negative fraction. This TCR was recovered from a man aged 18 to 29 in good health. Some clones in this sample may be carry-over from other donors' samples. The chain is encoded by TRBV18 joined to TRBJ2-7; 9 of the junction bases match TRBD1. The CDR3 corresponds to CASSPLSSGTGSIYEQYF. The DNA is TGTGCCAGCTCACCACTGAGCTCGGGGACAGGGAGTATCTACGAGCAGTACTTC.